The T cell receptor beta chain under discussion was sequenced for a study of T cells after yellow fever vaccination. This clonotype was detected only a few times. Its target is unknown. There are 16 residues in the CDR3. The V end was cut by 7 bases, the J end by 0 bases, with 19 bases between. Per the germline V gene, CDR1 is MDHEN and CDR2 is SYDVKM. 5'RACE template switching added a universal primer site and UMIs to TCR cDNA. TCRdb independently ran MiXCR on the 5' RACE reads; one entry per CDR3 protein. Here the sample spans roughly 500,000 distinct CDR3 sequences, over 15% being singletons. Whole-study results and caveats: The secondary response peaked faster, at day 5 versus 15, but was weaker. Within FACS-sorted repertoires, abundant clonotypes contaminating from the bulk population could be present.

V is TRBV28 and J is TRBJ2-7; TRBD2 might be the D (8 bases). Sequenced here: PBMCs, sampled 15 days after the yellow fever booster vaccination. The source is a man aged 25 to 40 who received the YFV17D yellow fever vaccine. The CDR3 protein is CASTGLGTDLSYEQYF. The CDR3 DNA sequence: TGTGCCAGCACGGGACTAGGGACAGACCTCTCCTACGAGCAGTACTTC.